This T cell receptor (beta chain) emerged from a study of shared clonotypes between healthy human individuals (dated by TCRdb to 2019 to 2021). The study in broad terms: The cohort comprised two women and a few men aged 18 to 49 years. Per donor, three plates each were used for CD4 naive and CD4 memory, two for CD8 naive, and one for CD8 memory. Blood TCR repertoires of roughly 5 healthy adults were deeply sequenced to estimate repertoire size and the extent of clonotype sharing between individuals. To increase sequencing depth and limit assay-specific biases, different laboratories used diverse techniques to prepare libraries and sequence TCR repertoires. Leukapheresis yielded between about 0.94 and 9 billion PBMCs per donor. The study at large found these results: Even with the large sequencing depth, rarefaction of the sorted-subset datasets indicated that sequencing was incomplete. Across four donors, around 5.4% of naive CD4, roughly 3.5% of naive CD8, 2% to 2.5% of memory CD4, and about 0.4% of memory CD8 clonotypes were shared. Sampling was limited to blood, and TCR repertoires in tissue likely differ from TCR repertoires in blood. The genetic and exposure-history diversity represented was limited by the small number of donors. Naive subsets generally had larger estimated clonotype richness than memory subsets. Based on pairwise subsampling, the degree of clonotype sharing among donors was expected to be affected by sequencing depth. Compared with non-shared clonotypes, the clonotypes found in all four sorted-subset donors had higher generation probabilities.

For this chain, trimming is 7 bases at the V end and 3 bases at the J end, and the number of junction bases without a gene match is 4. Based on the germline V gene, the CDR1 and CDR2 sequences are WSHSY and SAAADI. From the cysteine through the phenylalanine, the CDR3 covers 14 amino acids. Only the CDR3 portion is preserved as DNA: 42 bases, with reading frame beginning at the first base. Using the deep immunoSEQ assay, multiplex PCR amplified TCR CDR3 regions from genomic DNA. Extracted genomic DNA from each cell subset was distributed evenly across all wells of several immunoSEQ 96-well plates, and each plate was treated as a replicate. For sorted subsets, each replicate PCR was loaded with about 0.2 ug genomic DNA, equivalent to some 31,000 T cell genomes. Purified libraries were measured with a Qubit 3.0 fluorometer, size-checked on a Bioanalyzer 2100, and measured again with the KAPA Library Quantification kit. Every immunoSEQ 96-well plate was sequenced on a separate single-read 150-cycle Illumina NextSeq 550 flow cell. The paper's processing steps were these. Because only junctional sequences without quality scores were contained in the immunoSEQ output, filtering matching that applied to full-length reads could not be performed. To assign V/J genes and CDR3, sequences were annotated against IMGT germline references using PyIR, a Python wrapper for IgBLAST v1.9. Reads were filtered out if the reads had weak V/J assignments (E-value above 1e-6), no CDR3, stop codons, out-of-frame junctions, or ambiguous translated residues. V3J clonotypes were defined as sequences sharing an identical inferred V gene, J gene, and CDR3 amino acid sequence. Percentage overlap between repertoires was calculated by dividing the number of shared unique clonotypes by the size of the smaller repertoire. Richness of each repertoire was evaluated using RTK rarefaction, the Chao1 estimator, and Recon v2.1 estimates of unobserved clonotypes. OLGA was used to compute generation probabilities for all TCRbeta clonotypes that the gDNA method yielded from four donors. This is the immuneACCESS table as TCRdb keeps it, with only in-frame sequences that have V and J called. A part of the clones is gone; compared with another copy, unresolved V genes explain less than half, and the rest is unexplained. Clone size and V and J calls were adopted from that table, with D and trimming inferred from the DNA. This sample comprises under 1,900,000 clones, 98% of them detected only once. About 0.4% of the sample rests with the top ten.

The donors were healthy, HIV-negative adults who had no recently reported acute infections or vaccinations. All donors were Caucasian adults living in Nashville, Tennessee, USA. CD4+ T cells were enriched by magnetic negative selection; naive cells were then positively selected on CD45RA, and the negative fraction formed the memory subset. Blood was obtained by leukapheresis, after which PBMCs were separated by Ficoll-Histopaque density gradient centrifugation and cryopreserved in liquid nitrogen vapor phase. Analytical flow cytometry was used to check the purity and quantity of every magnetically sorted T cell population. Genomic DNA was isolated from every sorted fraction and measured by UV absorbance on a Nanodrop 2000c. The table lists this clone with a count of one. Its target antigen remains unknown. Within one base of it there is no much larger clone, and no base qualities were kept.

Sequencing was done on a sample of naive CD4+ T cells sorted from blood. Reading the label with the study, this specimen's cell subset or site is: CD45RA+ positively selected. The rearranged chain carries TRBV10-2 and TRBJ2-7, with 12 middle bases fitting TRBD2. The TCR originated in a man aged 25-45 years in good health. The CDR3 corresponds to CASKGLAGSYEQYF. In nucleotides, the sequence is TGCGCCAGCAAAGGACTAGCGGGAAGCTACGAGCAGTACTTC.